This record concerns one T cell receptor (beta chain) sequence. Measured with immunoSEQ multiplex PCR; TCRdb has only the in-frame clones, and not every one. The sample has about 51,000 clones; under 90% are singletons. These data originate in a study of control samples from healthy donors and cancer patients. What was sequenced was blood. This sequence originates from a man aged 65-85 years in good health.

CDR3: CASSLTGGVYEKLFF. Here the CDR3 DNA reads TGTGCCAGCAGTCTTACAGGGGGCGTTTATGAAAAACTGTTTTTT. The chain carries TRBV28 and TRBJ1-4, with 9 bases aligning to TRBD1. Germline V lookup: CDR1 MDHEN, CDR2 SYDVKM. The CDR3 length is 15 residues. The junction had 7 bases not matched to a gene; V was cut back by 5 bases and J by 6 bases.